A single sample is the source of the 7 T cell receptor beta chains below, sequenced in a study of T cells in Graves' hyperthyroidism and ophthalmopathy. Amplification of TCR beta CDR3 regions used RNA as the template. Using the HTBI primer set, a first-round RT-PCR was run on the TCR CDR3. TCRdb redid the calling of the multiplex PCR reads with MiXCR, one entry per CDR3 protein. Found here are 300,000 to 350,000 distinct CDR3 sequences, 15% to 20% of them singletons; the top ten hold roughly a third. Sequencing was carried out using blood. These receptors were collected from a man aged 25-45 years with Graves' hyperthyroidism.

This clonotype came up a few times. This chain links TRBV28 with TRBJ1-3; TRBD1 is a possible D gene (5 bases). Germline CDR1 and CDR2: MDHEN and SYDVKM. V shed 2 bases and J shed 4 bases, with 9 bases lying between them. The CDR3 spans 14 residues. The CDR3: CASSLRGKGNTIYF. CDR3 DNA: TGTGCCAGCAGTTTAAGGGGCAAGGGAAACACCATATATTTT.

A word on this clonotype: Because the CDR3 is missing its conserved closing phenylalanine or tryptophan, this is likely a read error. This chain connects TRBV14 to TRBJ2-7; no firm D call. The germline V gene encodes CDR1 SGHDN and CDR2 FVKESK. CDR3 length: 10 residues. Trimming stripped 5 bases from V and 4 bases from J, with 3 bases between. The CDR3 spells CASSDYEQYL. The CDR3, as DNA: TGTGCCAGCAGCGATTACGAGCAGTACCTC.

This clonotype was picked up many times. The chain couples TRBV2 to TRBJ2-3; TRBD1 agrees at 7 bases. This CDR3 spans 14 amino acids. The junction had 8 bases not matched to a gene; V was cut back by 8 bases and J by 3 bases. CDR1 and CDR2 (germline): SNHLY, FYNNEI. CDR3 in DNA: TGTGCCAGCCAAACAGGGGTTGTAACAGATACGCAGTATTTT. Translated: CASQTGVVTDTQYF.

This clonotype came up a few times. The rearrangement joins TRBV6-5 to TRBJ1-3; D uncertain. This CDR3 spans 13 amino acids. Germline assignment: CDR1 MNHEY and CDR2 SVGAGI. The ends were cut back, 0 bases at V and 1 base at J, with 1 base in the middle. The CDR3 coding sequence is TGTGCCAGCAGTTACTCTTCTGGAAACACCATATATTTT. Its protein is CASSYSSGNTIYF.

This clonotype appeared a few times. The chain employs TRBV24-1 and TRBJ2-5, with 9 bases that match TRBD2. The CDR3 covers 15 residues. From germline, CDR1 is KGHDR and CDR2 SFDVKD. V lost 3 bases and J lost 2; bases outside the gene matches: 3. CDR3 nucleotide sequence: TGTGCCACCAGTGATGTAGCGGGGGCTCAAGAGACCCAGTACTTC. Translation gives CATSDVAGAQETQYF.

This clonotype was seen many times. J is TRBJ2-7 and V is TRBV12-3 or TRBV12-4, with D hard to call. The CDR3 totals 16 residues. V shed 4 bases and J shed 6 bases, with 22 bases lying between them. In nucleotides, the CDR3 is TGTGCCAGCAGTTCCCTACTCGCGAATTATTTGTCCGAGCAGTACTTC. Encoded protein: CASSSLLANYLSEQYF.

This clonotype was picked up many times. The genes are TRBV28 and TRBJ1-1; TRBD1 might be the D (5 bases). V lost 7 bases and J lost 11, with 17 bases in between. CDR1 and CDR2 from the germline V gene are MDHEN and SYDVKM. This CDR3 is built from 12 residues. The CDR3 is CASIRYRGDAFF. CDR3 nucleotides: TGTGCCAGCATTCGTTATCGGGGCGACGCTTTCTTT.